This T cell receptor beta chain originates from a study of T-cell reconstitution after alpha-beta-depleted transplantation in children. The TCRbeta library was prepared with unique molecular identifiers. TCRdb redid the calling of the PCR reads with MiXCR, one entry per CDR3 protein. The sample consists of approximately 70,000 distinct CDR3 sequences, roughly 4.4% of them appearing once. For this clonotype: Its antigen is unknown. Being one base from a much bigger clone, this may be a read error.

The study, taken as a whole, reports: Certain patients had high TCRbeta diversity at day 60, and it came from recipient T cells and thymic progenitors that survived. Newly generated T cells supplied most T-cell counts and diversity one year post-transplant. Reportedly, alpha-beta T cells present about two months post-transplant originated from several hundred expanded clones of graft origin.

The CDR3 has 18 residues. The source of this sequence is a boy younger than two who had a stem cell transplant for acute myeloid leukemia, so the T cells may come from the graft donor. The sample consisted of PBMCs, mostly from graft donor cells, taken 180 days after TCRalphabeta/CD19-depleted stem cell transplant. The J gene is TRBJ2-2, the V gene TRBV12-3 or TRBV12-4, with 9 bases aligning to TRBD1. CDR3 nucleotide sequence: TGTGCCATCAGTTTTCCCGCCCCCGGGACAGGGCTCGCCGGGGAGCTGTTTTTT. It encodes CAISFPAPGTGLAGELFF.